Presented here are 24 T cell receptor beta chains from one specimen sequenced in a study of beta chain features in type 1 diabetes. General observations from the study: When Type 1 diabetes patients were examined, their TCRB CDR3s proved moderately but significantly shorter in all four CD4+ subsets.

No antigen is known for these receptors. The sequenced template was cDNA made from the entire isolated RNA. Only in-frame clones appear in the TCRdb table, and some are missing; sequencing was by immunoSEQ multiplex PCR. The sample gives hundreds of thousands of clones, about an eighth of which show up once; roughly 0.04% is in the top ten. Specimen: naive CD4+ T cells from blood. These receptors came from a man aged 18-30 years with type 1 diabetes.

The chain has TRBV30 and TRBJ2-7, with 7 bases lining up with TRBD2. This CDR3 has 13 amino acids. The germline CDR1 and CDR2 sequences are GTSNPN and SVGIG (reference sequence). The junction had 8 bases not matched to a gene; V was cut back by 5 bases and J by 4 bases. The CDR3 DNA sequence: TGTGCCTGGCTCAGAGCGGGGATTTACGAGCAGTACTTC. Amino acids: CAWLRAGIYEQYF.

This clone was counted only a few times. V and J are TRBV9 and TRBJ2-3, with TRBD2 identical over 9 bases. CDR1 and CDR2 from the germline V gene are SGDLS and YYNGEE. The CDR3 length is 15 residues. V lost 1 base to trimming and J lost 6 bases; unmatched junction nucleotides: 6. CDR3 sequence (DNA): TGTGCCAGCAGCGTAAGCGCGGGAGGGCCCGATACGCAGTATTTT. Its protein product is CASSVSAGGPDTQYF.

The table lists this clone with a few counts. The rearrangement joins TRBV2 to TRBJ1-5; the D is unclear. The CDR3 covers 13 residues. Germline V CDR1 and CDR2: SNHLY, FYNNEI. With 6 bases removed from V and 5 bases from J, the gap between germline ends came to 11 bases. The CDR3, as DNA: TGTGCCAGCAGCTCAGAGGTGGATCAGCCCCAGCATTTT. Residues: CASSSEVDQPQHF.

The V gene is TRBV6-5, the J gene TRBJ2-1, with TRBD2 identical over 9 bases. Per germline, CDR1 MNHEY and CDR2 SVGAGI. CDR3 length equals 14 residues. Trimming at V came to 5 bases and at J to 6 bases, leaving 5 bases not matched to a gene. The CDR3 coding sequence is TGTGCCAGCAGTGGGGCTAGCGGGGCCAATGAGCAGTTCTTC. It is translated as CASSGASGANEQFF.

This clone has just a few counts. The J gene is TRBJ2-7, the V gene TRBV7-9; 9 nucleotides line up with TRBD1. The CDR3 runs 14 residues. Germline trimming cut 5 bases from V and 5 bases from J; bases unmatched to any gene: 7. In germline, CDR1 is SEHNR, CDR2 FQNEAQ (reference sequence). CDR3 protein: CASSTGQGRNEQYF. DNA for the CDR3: TGTGCCAGCAGCACCGGACAGGGGAGGAACGAGCAGTACTTC.

CDR3 in amino acids: CSVDISGTSGRAYYNEQFF. The CDR3 DNA is TGCAGCGTTGATATATCCGGGACTAGCGGGAGGGCCTACTACAATGAGCAGTTCTTC. The chain carries TRBV29-1 and TRBJ2-1; 16 nucleotides line up with TRBD2. Trimming cost V 3 bases and J 3 bases; bases outside gene matches: 11. CDR3 size: 19 residues. Germline V gene sequence: CDR1 SQVTM, CDR2 ANQGSEA.

The rearrangement links TRBV11-2 to TRBJ2-3; D is ambiguous. This CDR3 is 11 amino acids long. Trimming removed 3 bases at V and 8 bases at J, with 6 bases between. Germline CDR1 and CDR2: SGHAT and FQNNGV. Written as DNA, the CDR3 is TGTGCCAGCAGCTTCTCGGGTACGCAGTATTTT. As protein: CASSFSGTQYF.

This clone was picked up a small number of times. The chain employs TRBV14 and TRBJ1-2; D might be TRBD1 (6 bases). Per germline, CDR1 SGHDN and CDR2 FVKESK. V shed 4 bases and J shed 0 bases, with 12 bases lying between them. The CDR3 spans 15 residues. CDR3 nucleotide sequence: TGTGCCAGCAGCCTGCCGGGGGCAGCTAACTATGGCTACACCTTC. Protein: CASSLPGAANYGYTF.

This chain joins TRBV11-2 and TRBJ2-1, with D tentatively TRBD1 (6 bases). Germline V lookup: CDR1 SGHAT, CDR2 FQNNGV. Trimming removed 5 bases at V and 1 base at J, with 12 bases between. The CDR3 consists of 15 residues. CDR3 nucleotide sequence: TGTGCCAGCAGCCCTCGGACAGAATCCTACAATGAGCAGTTCTTC. It translates to CASSPRTESYNEQFF. Full variable domain (rest looked up from reference TRBV11-2 and TRBJ2-1): EAGVAQSPRYKIIEKRQSVAFWCNPISGHATLYWYQQILGQGPKLLIQFQNNGVVDDSQLPKDRFSAERLKGVDSTLKIQPAKLEDSAVYLCASSPRTESYNEQFFGPGTRLTVL.

This rearrangement joins TRBV10-2 to TRBJ2-3, with D hard to call. The CDR3 runs 14 residues. Germline CDR1 WSHSY, CDR2 SAAADI. V was shortened by 3 bases and J by 0 bases, with 7 bases between the two germline ends. Here the CDR3 reads CASSDSRSTDTQYF. CDR3 nucleotides: TGCGCCAGCAGTGATAGCAGAAGCACAGATACGCAGTATTTT.

The chain has TRBV7-2 and TRBJ2-3, with D possibly TRBD1 on 5 matching bases. Germline V gene lookup returns CDR1 SGHTA and CDR2 FQGNSA. The germline V and J ends were trimmed by 4 bases and 8 bases, with 13 bases remaining between them. The CDR3 length is 13 residues. In nucleotides, the CDR3 is TGTGCCAGCAGCTACCAGGGTAGGGGTACGCAGTATTTT. It specifies CASSYQGRGTQYF.

This clone was seen a few times. The V and J genes are TRBV4-2 and TRBJ2-7, with D unresolved. The V gene's germline CDR1 is LGHNA and CDR2 YNFKEQ. The V end was cut by 1 base, the J end by 3 bases, with 7 bases between. The CDR3 covers 13 residues. In DNA, the CDR3 is TGTGCCAGCAGCCAAGTCGGCTTCTACGAGCAGTACTTC. Translated, it gives CASSQVGFYEQYF.

This clone was counted a few times. The chain combines TRBV5-1 with TRBJ2-1; a weak D match, TRBD2 (6 bases). V was pared by 0 bases and J by 10 bases, with 8 bases between. CDR1 is SGHRS and CDR2 is YFSETQ in the germline V gene. The CDR3 consists of 12 residues. DNA of the CDR3: TGCGCCAGCAGCTTGGGACTAGTCGAGCAGTTCTTC. Encoded protein: CASSLGLVEQFF.

A few counts support this clone. The chain recombines TRBV2 with TRBJ2-7, with D possibly being TRBD1 (5 bases). V was pared by 3 bases and J by 3 bases, with 6 bases between. Germline V gene data show CDR1 as SNHLY and CDR2 as FYNNEI. The CDR3 contains 12 residues. The CDR3 region has the DNA TGTGCCAGCAGTGATGACAGCTACGAGCAGTACTTC. Protein product: CASSDDSYEQYF.

The chain carries TRBV27 and TRBJ1-1; the D is unclear. CDR3 size: 13 residues. Looked up from germline, CDR1 is MNHEY and CDR2 is SMNVEV (reference sequence). Trimming took 6 bases from V and 1 from J, leaving 9 bases between them. DNA of the CDR3: TGTGCCAGCAGAGTCCCAGGGAACACTGAAGCTTTCTTT. This codes for CASRVPGNTEAFF.

V gene TRBV7-2 combines with J gene TRBJ2-5; D gene uncertain. The V gene lost 2 bases and the J gene lost 5 bases, with 3 bases spanning the gap. The CDR3 has 11 residues. Germline lookup yields CDR1 SGHTA and CDR2 FQGNSA. In nucleotides, the CDR3 is TGTGCCAGCAGCTTAATGGAGACCCAGTACTTC. Its translation is CASSLMETQYF.

This clone was observed a few times. The V and J genes are TRBV23-1 and TRBJ2-7, with 11 positions matching TRBD1. TRBV23-1 is an ORF; its function is uncertain. The trim removed 6 bases at V and 3 bases at J, leaving 4 bases unmatched. The CDR3 loop spans 14 amino acids. CDR3 sequence reads: CASRSGTGGYEQYF. CDR3 sequence (DNA): TGCGCCAGCAGGTCCGGGACAGGGGGCTACGAGCAGTACTTC.

This chain connects TRBV30 to TRBJ2-3; 7 nucleotides line up with TRBD2. Per germline, CDR1 GTSNPN and CDR2 SVGIG (reference sequence). The CDR3 contains 16 residues. J lost 5 bases, V lost 0 bases, and 11 bases had no gene match. In DNA form, the CDR3 reads TGTGCCTGGAGTGTAGGAGTTCGACTAGCAGGAGATACGCAGTATTTT. It codes for CAWSVGVRLAGDTQYF.

This clone was recorded a few times. This sequence joins TRBV7-9 and TRBJ2-5, with 13 nucleotides matching TRBD2. This CDR3 has 17 residues. V shed 7 bases, J shed 3 bases, and the junction held 11 bases outside the gene matches. Germline V gene lookup returns CDR1 SEHNR and CDR2 FQNEAQ (reference sequence). The CDR3 is CASTLGLAGASKETQYF. As DNA, the CDR3 is TGTGCCAGCACCCTAGGACTAGCGGGAGCCTCCAAAGAGACCCAGTACTTC.

In its sample, this clone was seen a few times. The CDR3 is CASRTGTSGTDTQYF. The CDR3 nucleotides are TGTGCCAGCAGAACCGGGACTAGCGGGACAGATACGCAGTATTTT. This rearrangement joins TRBV28 to TRBJ2-3; TRBD2 agrees at 12 bases. J lost 3 bases, V lost 6 bases, and 4 bases had no gene match. The CDR3 spans 15 residues. Looked up from germline, CDR1 is MDHEN and CDR2 is SYDVKM.

The V and J genes are TRBV14 and TRBJ2-1; 11 bases line up with TRBD2. Germline-derived CDR1 and CDR2 are SGHDN and FVKESK. The CDR3 is 16 residues long. J lost 3 bases, V lost 5 bases, and 6 bases had no gene match. The CDR3 DNA follows: TGTGCCAGCAGCTCACTAGCGGGAGTAGGCTACAATGAGCAGTTCTTC. This sequence encodes CASSSLAGVGYNEQFF.

The genes are TRBV5-1 and TRBJ2-1, with 7 bases that match TRBD2. CDR1 SGHRS and CDR2 YFSETQ come from the germline V gene. This CDR3 region has 15 residues. V was clipped by 1 base and J by 5 bases; unmatched bases: 6. CDR3 protein: CASSLTLAANNEQFF. DNA for the CDR3: TGCGCCAGCAGCTTGACCCTAGCGGCCAACAATGAGCAGTTCTTC.

The chain uses TRBV29-1 and TRBJ2-3, with unresolved D. Per germline, CDR1 SQVTM and CDR2 ANQGSEA. The CDR3 covers 13 residues. V dropped 6 bases and J dropped 5 bases, with 15 bases sitting between them. The CDR3 DNA follows: TGCAGCGTGGGCGGTGCGGTCGGAGATACGCAGTATTTT. Protein product: CSVGGAVGDTQYF.

In DNA form, the CDR3 reads TGTGCCAGCTCAGAACAGTCCTACGAGCAGTACTTC. Encoded protein: CASSEQSYEQYF. The chain recombines TRBV18 with TRBJ2-7; D gene unclear. The V gene lost 5 bases and the J gene lost 1 base, with 6 bases spanning the gap. The CDR3 spans 12 residues. Germline-derived CDR1 and CDR2 are KGHSH and LQKENI. The variable domain in full, with the rest retrieved from reference TRBV18 and TRBJ2-7, is NAGVMQNPRHLVRRRGQEARLRCSPMKGHSHVYWYRQLPEEGLKFMVYLQKENIIDESGMPKERFSAEFPKEGPSILRIQQVVRGDSAAYFCASSEQSYEQYFGPGTRLTVT.